These T cell receptor beta chains were read from a single sample in a study of OX40 agonist ivuxolimab in advanced cancers. This table comes from immunoSEQ multiplex PCR, and its TCRdb copy is limited to in-frame clones, with some not included. The table records approximately 13,000 clones, 67% of them present only once. Sequences were derived from CD4+ or CD8+ T cells sorted from blood, sampled in a trial of the OX40 agonist ivuxolimab. The receptor source for this set is an adult with an advanced solid tumor such as melanoma, head and neck, liver or kidney cancer. Both conserved end residues are part of each CDR3. A D gene is named only where the DNA matches it firmly. Not all rows give a size; the values are once, few, many and, for expanded clones, a class.

CDR3 length: 15
clone size: few
J gene: TRBJ2-1
D gene: TRBD2
V gene: TRBV5-6
CDR3 DNA: TGTGCCAGCAGCTTGGCTCTCATAGCGGGGAATGAGCAGTTCTTC
CDR3 protein: CASSLALIAGNEQFF

CDR3 length: 14
clone size: -
J gene: TRBJ2-1
D gene: -
V gene: TRBV9
CDR3 DNA: TGTGCCAGCAGCCTAGCCGGGTCAAACAATGAGCAGTTCTTC
CDR3 protein: CASSLAGSNNEQFF

CDR3 length: 13
clone size: -
J gene: TRBJ2-7
D gene: -
V gene: TRBV4-1
CDR3 DNA: TGCGCCAGCAGCTTCGACCGTTCCTACGAGCAGTACTTC
CDR3 protein: CASSFDRSYEQYF

CDR3 length: 12
clone size: -
J gene: TRBJ1-1
D gene: -
V gene: TRBV29-1
CDR3 DNA: TGCAGCGTTGAATTGGGGGACACTGAAGCTTTCTTT
CDR3 protein: CSVELGDTEAFF

CDR3 length: 14
clone size: -
J gene: TRBJ2-7
D gene: -
V gene: TRBV11-2
CDR3 DNA: TGTGCCAGCAGCTTGGGGCAGAGCTCCTACGGGCAGTACTTC
CDR3 protein: CASSLGQSSYGQYF

CDR3 length: 15
clone size: -
J gene: TRBJ2-5
D gene: TRBD2
V gene: TRBV9
CDR3 DNA: TGTGCCAGCAGCGAAGCTTCAGGGAGGGGAGAGACCCAGTACTTC
CDR3 protein: CASSEASGRGETQYF

CDR3 length: 15
clone size: -
J gene: TRBJ1-1
D gene: -
V gene: TRBV5-5
CDR3 DNA: TGTGCCAGCAGCTTGGTGATGGGGGCTAGCACTGAAGCTTTCTTT
CDR3 protein: CASSLVMGASTEAFF

CDR3 length: 16
clone size: -
J gene: TRBJ2-1
D gene: TRBD2
V gene: TRBV5-1
CDR3 DNA: TGCGCCAGCAGCTTGGCCCCAGCGGGGGAGTACAATGAGCAGTTCTTC
CDR3 protein: CASSLAPAGEYNEQFF

CDR3 length: 16
clone size: -
J gene: TRBJ2-6
D gene: -
V gene: TRBV25-1
CDR3 DNA: TGTGCCAGCAGTTCCTCAGATGTCTCTGGGGCCAACGTCCTGACTTTC
CDR3 protein: CASSSSDVSGANVLTF

CDR3 length: 12
clone size: -
J gene: TRBJ2-2
D gene: -
V gene: TRBV2
CDR3 DNA: TGTGCCAGCGGAGAGATGGGCGGGGAGCTGTTTTTT
CDR3 protein: CASGEMGGELFF

CDR3 length: 14
clone size: -
J gene: TRBJ2-5
D gene: -
V gene: TRBV5-4
CDR3 DNA: TGTGCCAGCAGCACTATTCCGGGCCAAGAGACCCAGTACTTC
CDR3 protein: CASSTIPGQETQYF

CDR3 length: 15
clone size: -
J gene: TRBJ2-1
D gene: -
V gene: TRBV11-3
CDR3 DNA: TGTGCCAGCAGCTTAGTGCCCGGAATCTACAATGAGCAGTTCTTC
CDR3 protein: CASSLVPGIYNEQFF

CDR3 length: 13
clone size: once
J gene: TRBJ1-1
D gene: -
V gene: TRBV15
CDR3 DNA: TGTGCCACCAGCAGTTTCAGAGGCACTGAAGCTTTCTTT
CDR3 protein: CATSSFRGTEAFF

CDR3 length: 16
clone size: -
J gene: TRBJ2-3
D gene: -
V gene: TRBV10-3
CDR3 DNA: TGTGCCATCAGTTCTACCACGGGACACCTCACAGATACGCAGTATTTT
CDR3 protein: CAISSTTGHLTDTQYF

CDR3 length: 16
clone size: few
J gene: TRBJ1-1
D gene: -
V gene: TRBV11-2
CDR3 DNA: TGTGCCAGCACCTTATTATTGACAGCCGCTTGGCCTGAAGCTTTCTTT
CDR3 protein: CASTLLLTAAWPEAFF

CDR3 length: 13
clone size: -
J gene: TRBJ2-6
D gene: -
V gene: TRBV6-5
CDR3 DNA: TGTGCCAGCAGTTATTTGGGGGCCAACGTCCTGACTTTC
CDR3 protein: CASSYLGANVLTF

CDR3 length: 17
clone size: -
J gene: TRBJ2-3
D gene: TRBD2
V gene: TRBV15
CDR3 DNA: TGTGCCACCAGCAGAGATCGGCTAGCGGGGAACACAGATACGCAGTATTTT
CDR3 protein: CATSRDRLAGNTDTQYF

CDR3 length: 14
clone size: -
J gene: TRBJ1-1
D gene: TRBD1
V gene: TRBV6-1
CDR3 DNA: TGTGCCAGCAGTCCCCGGACAGGCAACACTGAAGCTTTCTTT
CDR3 protein: CASSPRTGNTEAFF

CDR3 length: 15
clone size: few
J gene: TRBJ1-1
D gene: TRBD1
V gene: TRBV27
CDR3 DNA: TGTGCCAGCAGTTTATCGGGACAGGGGAGAACTGAAGCTTTCTTT
CDR3 protein: CASSLSGQGRTEAFF

CDR3 length: 16
clone size: -
J gene: TRBJ2-2
D gene: -
V gene: TRBV15
CDR3 DNA: TGTGCCACCTCCAGGGGGGCTCCTTCGAACACCGGGGAGCTGTTTTTT
CDR3 protein: CATSRGAPSNTGELFF

CDR3 length: 17
clone size: once
J gene: TRBJ2-3
D gene: -
V gene: TRBV7-8
CDR3 DNA: TGTGCCAGCAGCAGAGGCATAGGGGCGGCTAGCACAGATACGCAGTATTTT
CDR3 protein: CASSRGIGAASTDTQYF

CDR3 length: 15
clone size: -
J gene: TRBJ2-5
D gene: TRBD2
V gene: TRBV7-9
CDR3 DNA: TGTGCCAGCAGCTCTACTAGCGGGGGAGAAGAGACCCAGTACTTC
CDR3 protein: CASSSTSGGEETQYF

CDR3 length: 14
clone size: few
J gene: TRBJ2-1
D gene: -
V gene: TRBV15
CDR3 DNA: TGTGCCACCAGCGAAAGCCTACGTTACAATGAGCAGTTCTTC
CDR3 protein: CATSESLRYNEQFF

CDR3 length: 13
clone size: few
J gene: TRBJ2-7
D gene: -
V gene: TRBV5-6
CDR3 DNA: TGTGCCAGCAGCTTGACAGGGATGGGTGAGCAGTACTTC
CDR3 protein: CASSLTGMGEQYF

CDR3 length: 17
clone size: -
J gene: TRBJ2-3
D gene: TRBD2
V gene: TRBV2
CDR3 DNA: TGTGCCAGCAGTGCTAGCGGGGGGGCTACTAGCACAGATACGCAGTATTTT
CDR3 protein: CASSASGGATSTDTQYF

CDR3 length: 11
clone size: -
J gene: TRBJ1-2
D gene: -
V gene: TRBV27
CDR3 DNA: TGTGCCAGCGGGGCAGGGTATGGCTACACCTTC
CDR3 protein: CASGAGYGYTF

CDR3 length: 14
clone size: -
J gene: TRBJ2-1
D gene: -
V gene: TRBV5-1
CDR3 DNA: TGCGCCAGCAGCTTGGACCCCACCACCAATGAGCAGTTCTTC
CDR3 protein: CASSLDPTTNEQFF

CDR3 length: 15
clone size: medium-sized
J gene: TRBJ1-1
D gene: -
V gene: TRBV5-5
CDR3 DNA: TGTGCCAGCAGCTGGGAGGGGGGCGATGGGACTGAAGCTTTCTTT
CDR3 protein: CASSWEGGDGTEAFF

CDR3 length: 12
clone size: -
J gene: TRBJ2-7
D gene: -
V gene: TRBV5-4
CDR3 DNA: TGTGCCAGCAGCCATCTAGGGCTCGAGCAGTACTTC
CDR3 protein: CASSHLGLEQYF

CDR3 length: 14
clone size: many
J gene: TRBJ1-1
D gene: -
V gene: TRBV15
CDR3 DNA: TGTGCCACCAGCAGTAAGGGGGTCGGGACTGAAGCTTTCTTT
CDR3 protein: CATSSKGVGTEAFF

CDR3 length: 15
clone size: once
J gene: TRBJ1-5
D gene: TRBD1
V gene: TRBV28
CDR3 DNA: TGTGCCAGCAGTTTTATGACAGGGGGCCGTCAGCCCCAGCATTTT
CDR3 protein: CASSFMTGGRQPQHF

CDR3 length: 13
clone size: -
J gene: TRBJ2-7
D gene: TRBD1
V gene: TRBV7-3
CDR3 DNA: TGTGCCAGCAGCTTAATAGGGGGCGGCGAGCAGTACTTC
CDR3 protein: CASSLIGGGEQYF

CDR3 length: 12
clone size: -
J gene: TRBJ2-1
D gene: -
V gene: TRBV7-9
CDR3 DNA: TGTGCCAGCAGCCCCGGGGCGGATGAGCAGTTCTTC
CDR3 protein: CASSPGADEQFF

CDR3 length: 15
clone size: -
J gene: TRBJ2-3
D gene: -
V gene: TRBV5-5
CDR3 DNA: TGTGCCAGCAGCTACGAGGGAGAGGGCACAGATACGCAGTATTTT
CDR3 protein: CASSYEGEGTDTQYF

CDR3 length: 13
clone size: -
J gene: TRBJ2-4
D gene: -
V gene: TRBV5-5
CDR3 DNA: TGTGCCAGCAGCTTGTCTCCGGGAAACATTCAGTACTTC
CDR3 protein: CASSLSPGNIQYF

CDR3 length: 14
clone size: -
J gene: TRBJ2-7
D gene: -
V gene: TRBV10-3
CDR3 DNA: TGTGCCATCAGTGAGTCACTAGCATCCTACGAGCAGTACTTC
CDR3 protein: CAISESLASYEQYF

CDR3 length: 13
clone size: -
J gene: TRBJ2-7
D gene: -
V gene: TRBV5-1
CDR3 DNA: TGCGCCAGCAGCTTACAGGGAAGCTACGAGCAGTACTTC
CDR3 protein: CASSLQGSYEQYF

CDR3 length: 13
clone size: -
J gene: TRBJ2-7
D gene: TRBD1
V gene: TRBV6-5
CDR3 DNA: TGTGCCACCCCGGACAGGGGTTACTACGAGCAGTACTTC
CDR3 protein: CATPDRGYYEQYF

CDR3 length: 12
clone size: -
J gene: TRBJ2-2
D gene: -
V gene: TRBV29-1
CDR3 DNA: TGCAGCGTTGAGATGTACCCCGGGGAGCTGTTTTTT
CDR3 protein: CSVEMYPGELFF

CDR3 length: 16
clone size: -
J gene: TRBJ2-7
D gene: TRBD1
V gene: TRBV7-6
CDR3 DNA: TGTGCCAGCAGCCCAGGGGTTCGGACAGGGGCCTACGAGCAGTACTTC
CDR3 protein: CASSPGVRTGAYEQYF